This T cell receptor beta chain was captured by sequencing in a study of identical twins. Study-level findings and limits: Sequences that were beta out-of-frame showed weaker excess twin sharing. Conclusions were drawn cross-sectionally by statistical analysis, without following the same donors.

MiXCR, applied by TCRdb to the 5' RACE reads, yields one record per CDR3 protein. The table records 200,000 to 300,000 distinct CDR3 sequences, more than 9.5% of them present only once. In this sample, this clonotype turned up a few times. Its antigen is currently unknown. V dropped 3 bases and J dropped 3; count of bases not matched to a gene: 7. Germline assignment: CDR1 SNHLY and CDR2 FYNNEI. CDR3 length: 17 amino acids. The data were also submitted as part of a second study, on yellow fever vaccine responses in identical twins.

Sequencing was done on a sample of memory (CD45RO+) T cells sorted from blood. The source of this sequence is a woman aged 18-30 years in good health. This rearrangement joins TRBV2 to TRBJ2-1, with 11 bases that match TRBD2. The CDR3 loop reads CASSDGVSGGVYNEQFF. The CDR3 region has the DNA TGTGCCAGCAGTGATGGGGTTAGCGGGGGGGTCTACAATGAGCAGTTCTTC.